This TCR beta chain was profiled in a study of early T cells in non-severe SARS-CoV-2 infection. In the study overall: It was bulk RNA from unsorted whole blood that was sequenced, and the chains were unpaired.

This clonotype appeared many times. The CDR3 spans 17 residues. Germline V CDR1 and CDR2: SGHAT, FQNNGV. The V gene end was trimmed by 4 bases and the J gene end by 2 bases; junction bases not matched to a gene: 12. TCRdb ran MiXCR on the 5' RACE reads and lists one entry per CDR3 protein. The sample lists some 87,000 distinct CDR3 sequences, 12% occurring once. This sequence originates from an adult who was a healthcare worker with PCR-confirmed SARS-CoV-2 infection or an uninfected control (not recorded which). V gene TRBV11-2 combines with J gene TRBJ2-5, with 8 bases aligning to TRBD1. Sample: whole blood. CDR3 loop: CASSSRDRLVGQETQYF. For the CDR3, the DNA is TGTGCCAGCAGCTCCCGGGACAGGTTGGTCGGACAAGAGACCCAGTACTTC.